A selection of T cell receptor beta chains follows, all from one sample in a study of T cells after yellow fever vaccination. TCRdb re-analysed the 5' RACE reads in MiXCR, keeping a single row per CDR3 protein. The sample consists of some 350,000 distinct CDR3 sequences, roughly 12% of them appearing once. The specimen was PBMCs, collected on the day of the first yellow fever vaccination. Source of these receptors: a man between 18 and 29 years old who received the YFV17D yellow fever vaccine. The CDR3 runs from the conserved cysteine through the conserved F or W. A D gene is named only where the DNA matches it firmly. Where a row states a size, it is once, few, many or the class of an expanded clone; other rows omit it.

v_gene	j_gene	abundance	d_gene	CDR3nt	CDR3aa
TRBV28	TRBJ1-6	few	.	TGTGCCAGCACGCTACAGGGATCCCGTAATTCACCCCTCCACTTT	CASTLQGSRNSPLHF
TRBV6-2/TRBV6-3	TRBJ2-7	.	.	TGTCCCAGCACCGACAGCTACGAGCAGTACTTC	CPSTDSYEQYF
TRBV7-2	TRBJ2-7	.	TRBD2	TGTGCCAGCAGCTTAGCGAACAGCGGGGGGAGAACCTACGAGCAGTACTTC	CASSLANSGGRTYEQYF
TRBV11-2	TRBJ2-3	few	TRBD2	TGTGCCAGCAGCTTCCTAGCGGGGGGGGTCGGCACGCAGTATTTT	CASSFLAGGVGTQYF
TRBV11-2	TRBJ2-4	.	.	TGTGCCAGCAGCCCCGTCGGCGGGGAGACCCTAGCCAAAAACATTCAGTACTTC	CASSPVGGETLAKNIQYF
TRBV4-3	TRBJ2-1	many	.	TGCGCCAGCAGCCAAGACAGGGGGGGGAATGAGCAGTTCTTC	CASSQDRGGNEQFF
TRBV9	TRBJ2-3	.	.	TGTGCCAGCAGCGTGCGGGTCTTCGGCACAGATACGCAGTATTTT	CASSVRVFGTDTQYF
TRBV5-1	TRBJ2-7	few	TRBD2	TGCGCCAGCAGCTTGCCGGACAGGCCGGGACTAGCGGTCTACGAGCAGTACTTC	CASSLPDRPGLAVYEQYF
TRBV28	TRBJ1-4	few	.	TGTGCCAGCAGTTTAGGTGTGGGGTCTGCAACTAATGAAAAACTGTTTTTT	CASSLGVGSATNEKLFF
TRBV7-9	TRBJ2-7	.	.	TGTGCCAGCAGCCCTGGCCGGACATCGTCCTACGAGCAGTACTTC	CASSPGRTSSYEQYF
TRBV5-1	TRBJ2-1	many	.	TGCGCCAGCAGCTTGGACGCCTACAATGAGCAGTTCTTC	CASSLDAYNEQFF
TRBV11-2	TRBJ2-2	few	.	TGTGCCAGCAGCTTACAAGTTGGCACCGGGGAGCTGTTTTTT	CASSLQVGTGELFF
TRBV5-1	TRBJ1-3	many	.	TGCGCCAGCAGCTTATTCGGTTGGAGAAACACCATATATTTT	CASSLFGWRNTIYF
TRBV10-3	TRBJ2-5	.	.	TGTGCCATCAGGGACGTGGGGGGATTGGTGACCCAGTACTTC	CAIRDVGGLVTQYF
TRBV28	TRBJ2-6	few	.	TGTGCCAGCACCTTCACAGGTTCTGGGGCCAACGTCCTGACTTTC	CASTFTGSGANVLTF
TRBV5-6	TRBJ1-5	few	.	TGTGCCAGCAGCTCGGACGGGGGAGGGCCCCAGCATTTT	CASSSDGGGPQHF
TRBV5-4	TRBJ2-5	.	.	TGTGCCAGCAGCTGGAGGGGGAAGCAAGAGACCCAGTACTTC	CASSWRGKQETQYF
TRBV5-6	TRBJ1-1	few	TRBD1	TGTGCCAGCAGCTTCTGGGACAGCCAGGAAGCTTTCTTT	CASSFWDSQEAFF
TRBV27	TRBJ2-6	few	TRBD1	TGTGCCAGCAGTTCTACCTCCGGGACAGGGAGGACTACAAGCTCTGGGGCCAACGTCCTGACTTTC	CASSSTSGTGRTTSSGANVLTF
TRBV5-1	TRBJ1-1	many	.	TGCGCCAGCAGCTTGGATGTGAACACTGAAGCTTTCTTT	CASSLDVNTEAFF
TRBV10-3	TRBJ2-3	.	TRBD2	TGTGCCGCCGGGACTATGCCCACAGATACGCAGTATTTT	CAAGTMPTDTQYF
TRBV11-2	TRBJ2-1	few	TRBD1	TGTGCCAGCAGCCCCCTGACAGGGACAAGGAATGAGCAGTTCTTC	CASSPLTGTRNEQFF
TRBV7-2	TRBJ2-5	.	.	TGTGCCAGCCGAACGGGATCGTGGGAGACCCAGTACTTC	CASRTGSWETQYF
TRBV3-1	TRBJ2-3	few	TRBD2	TGTGCCAGCAGCCTGGGAATCAGCGGGGGGATCACAGATACGCAGTATTTT	CASSLGISGGITDTQYF
TRBV20-1	TRBJ2-5	few	.	TGCAGTGCTCGCGATATGGGGTATTCAGAGACCCAGTACTTC	CSARDMGYSETQYF
TRBV11-3	TRBJ1-1	once	TRBD1	TGTGCCAGCAGCGCGGGACAGGGGCTCACTGAAGCTTTCTTT	CASSAGQGLTEAFF
TRBV19	TRBJ2-2	few	.	TGTGCCACAACTAATTCCCCCCCAGGGAGGCCCTCGAACACCGGGGAGCTGTTTTTT	CATTNSPPGRPSNTGELFF
TRBV9	TRBJ2-3	few	.	TGTGCCAGCAGCGCGGAAGGGCGGGGCCATAGCACAGATACGCAGTATTTT	CASSAEGRGHSTDTQYF
TRBV20-1	TRBJ2-4	.	TRBD2	TGCAGTGCTAGTCGACAGCGGGGGGGCCTTGGGGCCAAAAACATTCAGTACTTC	CSASRQRGGLGAKNIQYF
TRBV7-9	TRBJ2-7	.	.	TGTGCCAGCAGTATTCAGGGGATGCTGTACGAGCAGTACTTC	CASSIQGMLYEQYF
TRBV19	TRBJ1-2	few	TRBD1	TGTGCCAGTAGTTCGGACAGGGGCTACACCTTC	CASSSDRGYTF
TRBV5-1	TRBJ2-5	.	TRBD1	TGCGCCAGCAGCTCAAACAGGGGGGAGACCCAGTACTTC	CASSSNRGETQYF
TRBV4-3	TRBJ1-3	few	.	TGCGCCAGCAGCCAAGACAGGTCGAGCTCTGGAAACACCATATATTTT	CASSQDRSSSGNTIYF
TRBV12-3/TRBV12-4	TRBJ1-5	many	.	TGTGCCAGCAGTGTGGAAGACAGGCCACTCACCCAGCATTTT	CASSVEDRPLTQHF
TRBV7-9	TRBJ2-7	few	.	TGTGCCAGCAGCCCGCTGACTGGGGGGCCCTACGAGCAGTACTTC	CASSPLTGGPYEQYF
TRBV12-3/TRBV12-4	TRBJ1-1	.	.	TGTGCCAGCAGTTTCGCAGGGGTAATCACTGAAGCTTTCTTT	CASSFAGVITEAFF
TRBV20-1	TRBJ1-1	few	.	TGCAGTGCTAGGAAAGGGGCACGGAACACTGAAGCTTTCTTT	CSARKGARNTEAFF
TRBV20-1	TRBJ2-2	few	.	TGCAGTGCTAGCCCCCAGAACACCGGGGAGCTGTTTTTT	CSASPQNTGELFF